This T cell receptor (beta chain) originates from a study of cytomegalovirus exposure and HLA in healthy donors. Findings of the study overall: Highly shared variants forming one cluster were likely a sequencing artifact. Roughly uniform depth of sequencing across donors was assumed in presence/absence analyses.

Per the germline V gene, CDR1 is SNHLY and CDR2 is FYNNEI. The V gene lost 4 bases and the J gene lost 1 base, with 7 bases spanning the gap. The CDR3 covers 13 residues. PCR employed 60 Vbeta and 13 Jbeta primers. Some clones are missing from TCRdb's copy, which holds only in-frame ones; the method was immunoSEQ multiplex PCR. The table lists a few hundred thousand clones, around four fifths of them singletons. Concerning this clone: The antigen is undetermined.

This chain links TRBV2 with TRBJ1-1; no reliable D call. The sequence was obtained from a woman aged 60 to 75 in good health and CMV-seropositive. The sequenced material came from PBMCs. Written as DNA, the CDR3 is TGTGCCAGCAGTGCCCGGAGGAACACTGAAGCTTTCTTT. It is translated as CASSARRNTEAFF. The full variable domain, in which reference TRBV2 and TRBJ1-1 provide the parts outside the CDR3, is EPEVTQTPSHQVTQMGQEVILRCVPISNHLYFYWYRQILGQKVEFLVSFYNNEISEKSEIFDDQFSVERPDGSNFTLKIRSTKLEDSAMYFCASSARRNTEAFFGQGTRLTVV.